The TCR beta chain described here comes from a study of blood T cell repertoires in COVID-19. Background on the study: The samples span acute and convalescent COVID-19 from the United States, Italy and Spain. PBMCs, B-cell-depleted T cells, or T cells provided the cDNA or gDNA that made up the material.

Germline lookup yields CDR1 SGHRS and CDR2 YFSETQ. V was shortened by 0 bases and J by 4 bases, with 10 bases between the two germline ends. The CDR3 is 15 amino acids. Methods used by the authors: Estimated nucleated cell counts came from reference gene primer amplification. TCRdb keeps only in-frame clones here, not all; method: immunoSEQ multiplex PCR. The DNA gave D and trimming, while V, J and clone size come from that table. The top ten clones hold 7.9% of a sample with 90,000 to 130,000 clones, roughly four fifths of them seen once. This clone was counted only a few times. The chain has TRBV5-1 and TRBJ2-2, with D possibly matching TRBD2 (6 bases). The TCR originated in an older man with acute or convalescent COVID-19. Sequenced input: peripheral blood. The CDR3 protein is CASSLELAGTGELFF. The CDR3 DNA reads as TGCGCCAGCAGCTTGGAACTAGCAGGCACCGGGGAGCTGTTTTTT.